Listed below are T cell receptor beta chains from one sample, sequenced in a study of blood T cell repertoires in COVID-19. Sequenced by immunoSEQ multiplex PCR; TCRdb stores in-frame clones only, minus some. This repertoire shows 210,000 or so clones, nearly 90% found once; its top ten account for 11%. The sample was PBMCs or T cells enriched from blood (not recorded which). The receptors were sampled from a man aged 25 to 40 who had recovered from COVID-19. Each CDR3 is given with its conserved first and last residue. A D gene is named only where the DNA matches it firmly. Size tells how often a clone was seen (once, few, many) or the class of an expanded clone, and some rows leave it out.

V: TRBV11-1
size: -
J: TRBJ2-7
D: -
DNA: TGTGCCAGCAGCTTAGGTCTGTGGAGGAGCTCCTACGAGCAGTACTTC
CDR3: CASSLGLWRSSYEQYF

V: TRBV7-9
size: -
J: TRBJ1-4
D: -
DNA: TGTGCCAGCAGCTCCGGTTTGGTGGCAACTAATGAAAAACTGTTTTTT
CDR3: CASSSGLVATNEKLFF

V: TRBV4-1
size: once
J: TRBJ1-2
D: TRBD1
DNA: TGCGCCAGCAGCCAAGATCTCTACAGGGGGCGAGACTATGGCTACACCTTC
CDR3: CASSQDLYRGRDYGYTF

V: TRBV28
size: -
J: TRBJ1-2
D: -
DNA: TGTGCCAGCAGCCGGGGGGGCAGCGGATTGGGCTACACCTTC
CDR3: CASSRGGSGLGYTF

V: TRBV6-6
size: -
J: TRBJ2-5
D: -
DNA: TGTGCCAGCTCCACGGCGGGGACCCAGTACTTC
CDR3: CASSTAGTQYF

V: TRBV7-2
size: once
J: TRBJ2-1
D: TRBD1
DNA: TGTGCCAGCAGCTCAGGGGGCTACAATGAGCAGTTCTTC
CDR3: CASSSGGYNEQFF

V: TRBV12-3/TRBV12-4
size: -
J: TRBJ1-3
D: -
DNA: TGTGCCAGCAGTCTATCCGGAAACACCATATATTTT
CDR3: CASSLSGNTIYF

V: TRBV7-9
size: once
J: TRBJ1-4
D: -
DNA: TGTGCCAGCAGCTCACCGGGGTTAACTAATGAAAAACTGTTTTTT
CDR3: CASSSPGLTNEKLFF

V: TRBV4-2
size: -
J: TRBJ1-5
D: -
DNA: TGTGCCAGCAGCCAAGATGGGGCAGTTAATCAGCCCCAGCATTTT
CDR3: CASSQDGAVNQPQHF

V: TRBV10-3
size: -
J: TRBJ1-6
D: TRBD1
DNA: TGTGCCATCAGTGAGGCGGGACAGGGAACACCCCTCCACTTT
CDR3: CAISEAGQGTPLHF

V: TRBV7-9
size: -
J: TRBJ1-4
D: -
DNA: TGTGCCAGCAGCCGGGACAATAATGAAAAACTGTTTTTT
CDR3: CASSRDNNEKLFF

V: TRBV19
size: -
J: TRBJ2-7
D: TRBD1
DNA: TGTGCCAGTAGTATAGCCCGGACAGGGAAGCACGAGCAGTACTTC
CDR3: CASSIARTGKHEQYF

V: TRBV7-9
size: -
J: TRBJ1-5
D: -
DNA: TGTGCCAGCAGCTTAGTAGAGTCTCAGCCCCAGCATTTT
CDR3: CASSLVESQPQHF

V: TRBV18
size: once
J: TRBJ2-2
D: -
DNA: TGTGCCAGCTCACCACAACGGGGAGAGAACACCGGGGAGCTGTTTTTT
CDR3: CASSPQRGENTGELFF

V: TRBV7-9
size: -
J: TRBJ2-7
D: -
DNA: TGTGCCAGCAGCTTACCGGACATCTACGAGCAGTACTTC
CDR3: CASSLPDIYEQYF

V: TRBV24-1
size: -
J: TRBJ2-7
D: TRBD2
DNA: TGTGCCACCAGTGATTCGCGGGGGTCCTACGAGCAGTACTTC
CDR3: CATSDSRGSYEQYF

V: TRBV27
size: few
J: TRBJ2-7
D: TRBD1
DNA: TGTGCCAGCAGTTCGGACAGGGAGCAGTACTTC
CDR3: CASSSDREQYF

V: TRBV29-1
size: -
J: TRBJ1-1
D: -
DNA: TGCAGCGTTGGGGACGGCGGGGCCAACGGTGAAGCTTTCTTT
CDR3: CSVGDGGANGEAFF

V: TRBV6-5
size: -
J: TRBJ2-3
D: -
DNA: TGTGCCAGCAGTTCCCTTGTCAGGGATACGCAGTATTTT
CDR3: CASSSLVRDTQYF

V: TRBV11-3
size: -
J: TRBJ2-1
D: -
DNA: TGTGCCAGCAGCCCCTCCCGGAGTCCGAACTACAATGAGCAGTTCTTC
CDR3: CASSPSRSPNYNEQFF

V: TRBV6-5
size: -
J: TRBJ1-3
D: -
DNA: TGTGCCAGCAGTTACGCGGGGCTCTCTGGAAACACCATATATTTT
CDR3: CASSYAGLSGNTIYF

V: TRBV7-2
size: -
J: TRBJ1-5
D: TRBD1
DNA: TGTGCCAGCAGCTTTACAGGACCCGGGACAGATGCTAATCAGCCCCAGCATTTT
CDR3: CASSFTGPGTDANQPQHF

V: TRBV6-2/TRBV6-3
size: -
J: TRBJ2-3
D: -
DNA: TGTGCCAGCACCCCACTCAGGGCTCCTTCGACAGATACGCAGTATTTT
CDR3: CASTPLRAPSTDTQYF

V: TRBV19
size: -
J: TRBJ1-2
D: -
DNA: TGTGCCACCCACGGGGGGTCCAACTATGGCTACACCTTC
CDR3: CATHGGSNYGYTF

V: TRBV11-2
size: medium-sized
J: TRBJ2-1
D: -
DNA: TGTGCCAGCAGCCCGACTAGTGAACTAGACTATGAGCAGTTCTTC
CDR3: CASSPTSELDYEQFF

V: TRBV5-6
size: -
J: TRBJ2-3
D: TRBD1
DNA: TGTGCCAGCAGCACCGGGACAGGGGAGAGCACAGATACGCAGTATTTT
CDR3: CASSTGTGESTDTQYF

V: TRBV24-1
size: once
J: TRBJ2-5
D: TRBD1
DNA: TGTGCCACCAGTGATGGACAGGGAATCCTAGAGACCCAGTACTTC
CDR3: CATSDGQGILETQYF

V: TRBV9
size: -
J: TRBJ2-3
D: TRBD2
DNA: TGTGCCAGCAGCTCTAGTCGGGGGGGTACCACAGATACGCAGTATTTT
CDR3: CASSSSRGGTTDTQYF

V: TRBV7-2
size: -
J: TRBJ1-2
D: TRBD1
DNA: TGTGCCAGCAGCCCGACCAATACAGGGGGCTATGGCTACACCTTC
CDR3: CASSPTNTGGYGYTF

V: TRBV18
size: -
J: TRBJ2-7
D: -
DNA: TGTGCCAGCTCACCACCGGGGAGTGACGAGCAGTACTTC
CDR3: CASSPPGSDEQYF

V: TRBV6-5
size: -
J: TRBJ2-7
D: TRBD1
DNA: TGTGCCAGCAGTTACTCGTCGGGGACAGGGTTCTACGAGCAGTACTTC
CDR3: CASSYSSGTGFYEQYF

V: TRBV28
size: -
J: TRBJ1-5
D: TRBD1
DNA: TGTGCCAGCAGTACCAGACAGGGGATGAATCAGCCCCAGCATTTT
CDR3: CASSTRQGMNQPQHF

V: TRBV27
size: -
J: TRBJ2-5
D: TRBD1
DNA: TGTGCCAGCAAGAGGGACAGGGGGTCAGAGACCCAGTACTTC
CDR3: CASKRDRGSETQYF